These 27 T cell receptor beta chains originate from one sample sequenced in a study of PD-1 blockade in classical Hodgkin lymphoma. Time point here: newly diagnosed, previously untreated cHL patient sample. Libraries were prepared by immunoSEQ multiplex PCR; TCRdb keeps only in-frame clonotypes and omits some of them. The data show 20,000 to 25,000 clones, approximately 93% seen once. Sequencing input: peripheral blood mononuclear cells (PBMCs). The receptors come from a human donor with classical Hodgkin lymphoma.

The chain combines TRBV5-1 with TRBJ2-3; D is possibly TRBD2 (6 bases). The CDR3 contains 13 residues. The germline V gene has CDR1 SGHRS and CDR2 YFSETQ. The ends were cut back, 4 bases at V and 3 bases at J, with 9 bases in the middle. The CDR3 is CASSRGTTDTQYF. CDR3 bases: TGCGCCAGCAGCCGGGGGACTACAGATACGCAGTATTTT.

The CDR3 region has the DNA TGTGCCAGCACTATCGGGAACTATGGCTACACCTTC. This encodes CASTIGNYGYTF. The chain recombines TRBV27 with TRBJ1-2; D remains unclear. Trimming shortened V by 7 bases and J by 2 bases, and 8 bases separated the two germline ends. CDR1 is MNHEY, CDR2 SMNVEV, per germline (reference sequence). The CDR3 is 12 amino acids.

This chain joins TRBV7-2 and TRBJ1-5, with 8 nucleotides matching TRBD1. In germline, CDR1 is SGHTA, CDR2 FQGNSA. The CDR3 is 13 residues long. J gave up 9 bases and V 2 bases, and 3 bases lay outside the gene matches. The CDR3 protein is CASSLTGQGPQHF. The CDR3 DNA reads TGTGCCAGCAGCTTAACCGGACAGGGGCCCCAGCATTTT.

The chain links TRBV11-3 to TRBJ2-7, with D uncertain. Germline V gene data show CDR1 as SGHNT and CDR2 as YENEEA. Trimming left V 4 bases short and J 5 bases short, with 6 bases between. The CDR3 is 11 amino acids. The CDR3 nucleotides are TGTGCCAGCAGCTCCCTCCACGAGCAGTACTTC. Its protein product is CASSSLHEQYF. The full variable domain, with the rest looked up from reference TRBV11-3 and TRBJ2-7, is EAGVVQSPRYKIIEKKQPVAFWCNPISGHNTLYWYLQNLGQGPELLIRYENEEAVDDSQLPKDRFSAERLKGVDSTLKIQPAELGDSAVYLCASSSLHEQYFGPGTRLTVT.

This clone showed up just once. V gene TRBV4-1 combines with J gene TRBJ2-1; 8 bases line up with TRBD2. The junction had 8 bases not matched to a gene; V was cut back by 2 bases and J by 5 bases. The CDR3 length is 16 residues. Looked up from germline, CDR1 is MGHRA and CDR2 is YSYEKL. DNA of the CDR3: TGCGCCAGCAGCCAACTGGGTAGCGGGGTAGACAATGAGCAGTTCTTC. It codes for CASSQLGSGVDNEQFF.

The rearrangement links TRBV5-4 to TRBJ2-3; tentative D call: TRBD1 (6 bases). CDR3 length: 11 amino acids. The germline CDR1 and CDR2 sequences are SGHNT and YYREEE (reference sequence). Trimming stripped 5 bases from V and 6 bases from J, with 7 bases between. CDR3 DNA: TGTGCCAGCAGGGGGGCCGATACGCAGTATTTT. This translates into CASRGADTQYF.

The V gene is TRBV12-5, the J gene TRBJ2-2; 11 bases match TRBD2. The CDR3 runs 15 residues. Germline V gene lookup returns CDR1 LGHNT and CDR2 FRNRAP. Losses at the gene ends were 5 bases for V and 4 bases for J; bases not matched to a gene: 3. Written as DNA, the CDR3 is TGTGCTAGTGGTCTAACTAGCGGGAGCACCGGGGAGCTGTTTTTT. The encoded protein is CASGLTSGSTGELFF.

V is TRBV7-2 and J is TRBJ2-3; 8 nucleotides line up with TRBD1. The CDR3 sequence is 14 residues long. The trim removed 6 bases at V and 2 bases at J, leaving 4 bases unmatched. Germline CDR1 SGHTA, CDR2 FQGNSA. CDR3 sequence reads: CASSRQGATDTQYF. CDR3 nucleotide sequence: TGTGCCAGCAGTAGGCAGGGGGCCACAGATACGCAGTATTTT.

The V call is TRBV4-3, the J call TRBJ2-1; TRBD2 aligns across 9 bases. Germline V gene data show CDR1 as LGHNA and CDR2 as YSLEER. This CDR3 has 17 amino acids. The V and J ends lost 1 base and 8 bases, in that order; junction bases with no gene match: 12. CDR3 loop: CASSQGAGLAPSDEQFF. The CDR3 coding sequence is TGCGCCAGCAGCCAAGGGGCGGGACTAGCCCCTTCGGATGAGCAGTTCTTC.

The chain carries TRBV9 and TRBJ2-1, with D possibly being TRBD2 (6 bases). This CDR3 has 15 amino acids. The germline V and J ends were trimmed by 4 bases and 5 bases, with 16 bases remaining between them. Germline-derived CDR1 and CDR2 are SGDLS and YYNGEE. The CDR3 DNA sequence: TGTGCCAGCAGCCCTAATGGGGGGATCCACAATGAGCAGTTCTTC. Protein: CASSPNGGIHNEQFF.

The rearrangement links TRBV5-5 to TRBJ2-7; D unresolved. V lost 0 bases, J lost 0 bases, and 10 bases lay in between. The CDR3 length is 15 residues. Germline V gives CDR1 SGHKS, CDR2 YYEKEE (reference sequence). DNA for the CDR3: TGTGCCAGCAGCTTGGTCCCCCACGACTCCTACGAGCAGTACTTC. As protein: CASSLVPHDSYEQYF.

The V and J genes are TRBV10-1 and TRBJ2-1; the D is unclear. V lost 3 bases and J 0 bases, leaving 6 bases between the germline ends. The CDR3 covers 14 residues. The germline CDR1 and CDR2 sequences are WNHNN and SYGVQD (reference sequence). The CDR3 protein is CASSESSSYNEQFF. CDR3 nucleotide sequence: TGCGCCAGCAGTGAAAGCAGCTCCTACAATGAGCAGTTCTTC.

This clone was seen a single time. The chain links TRBV9 to TRBJ1-4, with 8 bases aligning to TRBD1. Trimming at V came to 3 bases and at J to 7 bases, leaving 8 bases not matched to a gene. The CDR3 spans 15 residues. Germline V gene lookup returns CDR1 SGDLS and CDR2 YYNGEE. CDR3 amino acids: CASSASGGSGEKLFF. CDR3 bases: TGTGCCAGCAGCGCGTCAGGGGGCTCAGGTGAAAAACTGTTTTTT.

The chain joins TRBV30 to TRBJ2-3, with a possible D match to TRBD2 (6 bases). Germline CDR1 is GTSNPN and CDR2 is SVGIG (reference sequence). V lost 5 bases and J 4 bases, leaving 7 bases between the germline ends. This CDR3 has 11 residues. DNA of the CDR3: TGTGCCTGGGGGGGGTCAGATACGCAGTATTTT. This encodes CAWGGSDTQYF.

This chain uses TRBV7-9 with TRBJ2-7; D is ambiguous. Germline CDR1 and CDR2: SEHNR and FQNEAQ (reference sequence). The CDR3 totals 13 residues. V was shortened by 2 bases and J by 7 bases, with 12 bases between the two germline ends. In DNA, the CDR3 is TGTGCCAGCAGCTTATCGTCCGGATGGGAGCAGTACTTC. It specifies CASSLSSGWEQYF.

This chain connects TRBV19 to TRBJ1-2; possibly TRBD1 for D (5 bases). Germline CDR1 LNHDA, CDR2 SQIVND (reference sequence). With 7 bases removed from V and 5 bases from J, the gap between germline ends came to 17 bases. The CDR3 extends over 14 amino acids. In DNA, the CDR3 is TGTGCCAGTAACCCCGGGACGGGGGTTTATGGCTACACCTTC. It specifies CASNPGTGVYGYTF. Filled out from reference TRBV19 and TRBJ1-2, the complete variable domain reads DGGITQSPKYLFRKEGQNVTLSCEQNLNHDAMYWYRQDPGQGLRLIYYSQIVNDFQKGDIAEGYSVSREKKESFPLTVTSAQKNPTAFYLCASNPGTGVYGYTFGSGTRLTVV.

V gene TRBV9 combines with J gene TRBJ2-7; 11 nucleotides line up with TRBD2. The CDR3 runs to 14 residues. Trimming cost V 4 bases and J 5 bases; bases outside gene matches: 5. From germline, CDR1 is SGDLS and CDR2 YYNGEE. CDR3 coding DNA: TGTGCCAGCAGCCCTGGACTAGCGGGCCACGAGCAGTACTTC. Its translation: CASSPGLAGHEQYF.

The table lists this clone with a few counts. V gene TRBV6-5 combines with J gene TRBJ1-1; D may be TRBD1 (5 bases). The length of the CDR3 is 15 residues. The V end was cut by 2 bases, the J end by 8 bases, with 18 bases between. CDR1 and CDR2 (germline): MNHEY, SVGAGI. Written as DNA, the CDR3 is TGTGCCAGCAGTTACGCTCCCGGGGCCCAAGGGGAAGCTTTCTTT. It translates to CASSYAPGAQGEAFF.

The chain combines TRBV2 with TRBJ2-5, with D uncertain. V was cut by 6 bases and J by 4 bases, with 9 bases left in between. CDR3 length equals 12 residues. Germline CDR1 is SNHLY and CDR2 is FYNNEI. CDR3: CASRERVETQYF. Written as DNA, the CDR3 is TGTGCCAGCAGGGAAAGGGTAGAGACCCAGTACTTC.

The rearrangement joins TRBV11-3 to TRBJ1-1, with D perhaps TRBD1 (6 bases). The V end was cut by 3 bases, the J end by 7 bases, with 12 bases between. Per the germline V gene, CDR1 is SGHNT and CDR2 is YENEEA. This CDR3 comprises 13 residues. The CDR3 bases are TGTGCCAGCAGCTTGACAGGATCGCTTGAAGCTTTCTTT. It encodes CASSLTGSLEAFF.

V usage is TRBV5-1 and J usage is TRBJ1-3, with a weak D call TRBD1 (6 bases). The CDR3 runs 14 residues. Per germline, CDR1 SGHRS and CDR2 YFSETQ. V was clipped by 4 bases and J by 0 bases, with 8 bases between them. In nucleotides, the CDR3 is TGCGCCAGCAGCCCGACAGGCTCTGGAAACACCATATATTTT. Amino acid sequence: CASSPTGSGNTIYF. Supplemented by reference TRBV5-1 and TRBJ1-3, the full variable domain reads KAGVTQTPRYLIKTRGQQVTLSCSPISGHRSVSWYQQTPGQGLQFLFEYFSETQRNKGNFPGRFSGRQFSNSRSEMNVSTLELGDSALYLCASSPTGSGNTIYFGEGSWLTVV.

Concerning this clone itself: The same CDR3 can be traced to other DNA sequences in this sample. The rearrangement joins TRBV11-3 to TRBJ2-1, with D tentatively TRBD1 or TRBD2 (5 bases each). The V gene's germline CDR1 is SGHNT and CDR2 YENEEA. V lost 1 base, J lost 5 bases, and 15 bases lay in between. This CDR3 comprises 16 residues. DNA for the CDR3: TGTGCCAGCAGCTTAGGTGTAGGGACCATTAACAATGAGCAGTTCTTC. Residues: CASSLGVGTINNEQFF.

The CDR3 here is CASQYLGNTEAFF. The CDR3 DNA reads TGCGCCAGCCAGTACCTCGGGAACACTGAAGCTTTCTTT. The chain couples TRBV10-2 to TRBJ1-1; D uncertain. The CDR3 is 13 amino acids. V was cut by 8 bases and J by 1 base, with 11 bases left in between. Germline V gene data show CDR1 as WSHSY and CDR2 as SAAADI.

The rearrangement links TRBV18 to TRBJ1-1; tentatively, D is TRBD1 (5 bases). V dropped 4 bases and J dropped 4 bases, with 16 bases sitting between them. This CDR3 contains 15 residues. Germline V gene data show CDR1 as KGHSH and CDR2 as LQKENI. The CDR3 sequence: CASSLLGVVRTEAFF. For the CDR3, the DNA is TGTGCCAGCTCACTGCTGGGGGTGGTACGCACTGAAGCTTTCTTT.

This clone was observed once. V usage is TRBV19 and J usage is TRBJ2-7, with a weak D call TRBD1 (6 bases). The V gene's germline CDR1 is LNHDA and CDR2 SQIVND (reference sequence). V gave up 6 bases and J gave up 3 bases, with 12 bases separating them. The CDR3 runs to 13 residues. CDR3 loop: CASSDRTVYEQYF. The CDR3 nucleotides are TGTGCCAGTAGCGACCGGACAGTCTACGAGCAGTACTTC.

The gene calls are TRBV7-9 and TRBJ1-6; D unresolved. V was shortened by 4 bases and J by 7 bases, with 20 bases between the two germline ends. The germline CDR1 and CDR2 sequences are SEHNR and FQNEAQ (reference sequence). This CDR3 is built from 17 residues. The CDR3 is CASSSQLTGNWNSPLHF. DNA for the CDR3: TGTGCCAGCAGCTCCCAGTTGACCGGCAATTGGAATTCACCCCTCCACTTT.

This chain uses TRBV7-7 with TRBJ2-1; D is possibly TRBD2 (5 bases). The CDR3 length is 15 residues. Germline CDR1 reads SSHAT; CDR2 reads FNYEAQ (reference sequence). V lost 0 bases to trimming and J lost 8 bases, with 14 bases between them. The CDR3 sequence is CASSLAVGGSDEQFF. In DNA, the CDR3 is TGTGCCAGCAGCTTAGCGGTAGGAGGTTCGGATGAGCAGTTCTTC.